This TCR beta chain stems from a study of human T cells and chemical hapten exposure. This clonotype showed up just a few times. Documented time point: pre-sensitization, week 0. Treatment denoted: therapeutic diphenylcyclopropenone sensitization with weekly scalp DPC. V shed 3 bases and J shed 6 bases, with 9 bases lying between them. This CDR3 contains 12 residues. Per the germline V gene, CDR1 is SQVTM and CDR2 is ANQGSEA. Unique molecular identifiers were affixed to discrete cDNA molecules within the library. From the RACE reads, TCRdb called clonotypes with MiXCR, one entry per CDR3 protein. The sample consists of 62,000 or so distinct CDR3 sequences, 9.5% to 12% of them appearing once.

J is TRBJ2-1 and V is TRBV29-1, with D unresolved. This receptor was taken from a woman in her 50s with alopecia areata. Some clones in this sample may be carry-over from other donors' samples. The specimen comprised whole blood, sampled in connection with sensitization to the hapten diphenylcyclopropenone (DPC). The CDR3 nucleotides are TGCAGCGTTGACGGGCAGTCCAATGAGCAGTTCTTC. This translates into CSVDGQSNEQFF.